Listed below are T cell receptor beta chains from one sample, sequenced in a study of cytomegalovirus exposure and HLA in healthy donors. The protocol was immunoSEQ multiplex PCR, while the TCRdb copy is restricted to in-frame clones and leaves out a portion. The table includes about 97,000 clones, roughly 74% detected once. The specimen sequenced was PBMCs. The receptors were gathered from a woman aged 40-49 years in good health and CMV-seronegative. Each CDR3 is given with its conserved first and last residue. D genes are given only for firm matches. Clone size, where shown, is once, few, many, or a class for clones that have expanded.

j_call d_call v_call clone_size cdr3_aa cdr3_nt
TRBJ2-1 TRBD2 TRBV7-2 . CASSLARTSGANEQFF TGTGCCAGCAGCTTAGCGCGGACTAGCGGGGCCAATGAGCAGTTCTTC
TRBJ1-6 . TRBV7-9 . CASSLSSTGNSPLHF TGTGCCAGCAGCCTTTCATCCACAGGGAATTCACCCCTCCACTTT
TRBJ2-5 . TRBV5-1 . CASSFNREETQYF TGCGCCAGCAGCTTCAACAGGGAAGAGACCCAGTACTTC
TRBJ1-5 . TRBV9 . CASSRPYTRDKDLYSNQPQHF TGTGCCAGCTCTCGCCCCTACACCCGGGACAAGGACCTGTATAGCAATCAGCCCCAGCATTTT
TRBJ2-2 . TRBV6-1 . CASSKTGNGELFF TGTGCCAGCAGTAAAACAGGGAACGGGGAGCTGTTTTTT
TRBJ2-3 TRBD2 TRBV5-1 . CASSTTSGRADTQYF TGCGCCAGCAGCACTACTAGCGGGAGGGCCGATACGCAGTATTTT
TRBJ2-2 TRBD2 TRBV5-1 . CASRLAGITGELFF TGCGCCAGCAGACTAGCGGGAATCACCGGGGAGCTGTTTTTT
TRBJ2-3 TRBD1 TRBV19 . CASHSGQGTDTQYF TGTGCCAGCCATTCTGGACAGGGCACAGATACGCAGTATTTT
TRBJ2-2 . TRBV9 . CASSPRLRGANTGELFF TGTGCCAGCAGCCCCCGCCTGCGGGGCGCAAACACCGGGGAGCTGTTTTTT
TRBJ1-1 . TRBV4-2 . CASSQGTRGGNTEAFF TGTGCCAGCAGCCAAGGGACAAGGGGGGGGAACACTGAAGCTTTCTTT
TRBJ2-3 TRBD2 TRBV9 once CASSVGGSGRRADTQYF TGTGCCAGCAGCGTAGGGGGTAGCGGGAGGCGGGCAGATACGCAGTATTTT
TRBJ2-1 TRBD2 TRBV29-1 . CSVEAPGLAGVREQFF TGCAGCGTTGAAGCCCCGGGACTAGCAGGGGTCAGGGAGCAGTTCTTC
TRBJ1-2 . TRBV19 . CASSPSGYGYTF TGTGCCAGTAGCCCCTCGGGGTATGGCTACACCTTC
TRBJ2-2 . TRBV28 . CARGPTGELFF TGTGCCCGCGGTCCCACCGGGGAGCTGTTTTTT
TRBJ2-7 TRBD2 TRBV6-6 . CASRGAGGFHEQYF TGTGCCAGCAGGGGAGCGGGGGGGTTCCACGAGCAGTACTTC
TRBJ2-7 . TRBV6-5 . CASSASGTLYEQYF TGTGCCAGCAGTGCCTCCGGGACACTCTACGAGCAGTACTTC
TRBJ2-7 . TRBV7-2 . CASRPGSSYEQYF TGTGCCAGCCGCCCCGGGAGCTCCTACGAGCAGTACTTC
TRBJ2-1 TRBD2 TRBV14 . CASSHGRHNEQFF TGTGCCAGCAGCCACGGGAGGCACAATGAGCAGTTCTTC
TRBJ2-5 TRBD1 TRBV7-9 . CASSLARFGTGQETQYF TGTGCCAGCAGCTTAGCACGTTTCGGGACAGGCCAAGAGACCCAGTACTTC
TRBJ2-2 . TRBV6-1 . CASSEAPVVRGSANTGELFF TGTGCCAGCAGTGAAGCCCCGGTGGTCAGGGGCTCGGCGAACACCGGGGAGCTGTTTTTT
TRBJ1-3 . TRBV5-7 . CASSPGRGDGNTIYF TGTGCCAGCAGCCCGGGCAGGGGAGACGGAAACACCATATATTTT
TRBJ2-7 TRBD2 TRBV9 . CASSVAASGSIEQYF TGTGCCAGCAGCGTAGCCGCTAGCGGGAGTATCGAGCAGTACTTC
TRBJ1-5 . TRBV7-9 once CSSSGSTVVDQPQHF TGTTCCAGCAGCGGGTCGACAGTGGTGGATCAGCCCCAGCATTTT
TRBJ1-6 . TRBV7-9 . CASSLVGGNDNSPLHF TGTGCCAGCAGCTTAGTTGGAGGGAATGATAATTCACCCCTCCACTTT
TRBJ2-7 . TRBV4-2 . CASSQDLPGAGDEQYF TGTGCCAGCAGCCAAGATCTTCCAGGGGCTGGCGACGAGCAGTACTTC
TRBJ2-1 TRBD2 TRBV15 . CATSRLGVSGRAGNEQFF TGTGCCACCAGCAGATTGGGGGTTAGCGGGAGGGCCGGGAATGAGCAGTTCTTC
TRBJ2-4 TRBD1 TRBV6-1 once CASSGTGLDIQYF TGTGCCAGCAGTGGGACAGGGCTTGACATTCAGTACTTC
TRBJ1-3 TRBD1 TRBV23-1 . CASSHLLSGQGSGNTIYF TGCGCCAGCAGTCATCTCCTATCGGGACAGGGCTCTGGAAACACCATATATTTT
TRBJ2-1 . TRBV5-1 . CASSGNLEVSEQFF TGCGCCAGCAGCGGTAACTTAGAGGTTAGTGAGCAGTTCTTC
TRBJ1-6 . TRBV7-9 . CASSLASTGDLHF TGTGCCAGCAGCTTAGCTAGTACGGGGGACCTCCACTTT
TRBJ2-7 TRBD1 TRBV7-2 . CASSLTGLPYEQYF TGTGCCAGCAGCTTGACAGGGCTTCCCTACGAGCAGTACTTC
TRBJ1-2 TRBD1 TRBV6-1 . CASTKTDRAGYTF TGTGCCAGCACAAAAACGGACAGGGCCGGCTACACCTTC
TRBJ1-3 . TRBV7-8 . CASSLSGNTIYF TGTGCCAGCAGCCTGAGTGGAAACACCATATATTTT
TRBJ2-1 . TRBV27 . CASITRGTQLSSYNEQFF TGTGCCAGCATCACCCGTGGGACTCAACTTAGCTCCTACAATGAGCAGTTCTTC
TRBJ1-1 TRBD1 TRBV9 . CASSPQGVAEAFF TGTGCCAGCAGCCCACAGGGGGTCGCTGAAGCTTTCTTT
TRBJ2-7 . TRBV7-9 . CASSPPFGETYEQYF TGTGCCAGCAGCCCCCCCTTCGGGGAAACCTACGAGCAGTACTTC
TRBJ1-2 . TRBV7-3 . CASSLIPDYGYTF TGTGCCAGCAGCTTAATCCCAGACTATGGCTACACCTTC
TRBJ2-5 . TRBV28 . CASSLRDSLGGTQYF TGTGCCAGCAGTTTAAGGGACAGCCTGGGAGGGACCCAGTACTTC
TRBJ2-7 TRBD2 TRBV7-2 . CASSLGSPSGGAYEQYF TGTGCCAGCAGCTTAGGGTCCCCCAGCGGGGGTGCCTACGAGCAGTACTTC
TRBJ1-5 TRBD1 TRBV2 . CASSGILGQGRNQPQHF TGTGCCAGCAGTGGAATTTTGGGACAGGGCCGCAATCAGCCCCAGCATTTT
TRBJ1-4 . TRBV7-9 . CSSSTTGGTEKLFF TGTTCCAGCAGCACAACGGGGGGGACTGAAAAACTGTTTTTT
TRBJ2-3 TRBD2 TRBV28 once CASSSLPGTSGANTQYF TGTGCCAGCAGTTCGCTCCCTGGTACTAGCGGAGCAAATACGCAGTATTTT
TRBJ1-2 . TRBV2 . CASSATNWGDGYTF TGTGCCAGCAGTGCGACCAACTGGGGGGATGGCTACACCTTC
TRBJ2-3 TRBD2 TRBV28 . CASSLTGLESTDTQYF TGTGCCAGCAGTTTAACGGGACTAGAGAGCACAGATACGCAGTATTTT
TRBJ1-5 TRBD1 TRBV19 . CASSTGQVGQPQHF TGTGCCAGTAGTACAGGACAGGTCGGTCAGCCCCAGCATTTT
TRBJ2-5 TRBD1 TRBV29-1 . CSVELRGLATQYF TGCAGCGTTGAACTCAGGGGGTTGGCGACCCAGTACTTC
TRBJ2-7 . TRBV28 few CASRQGSYEQYF TGTGCCAGTCGCCAGGGTTCCTACGAGCAGTACTTC
TRBJ2-7 TRBD1 TRBV11-3 few CASTFPGTGDYEQYF TGTGCCAGCACCTTCCCCGGGACAGGGGACTACGAGCAGTACTTC
TRBJ1-2 TRBD1 TRBV18 once CASSRGQGTGYGYTF TGTGCCAGCTCACGCGGACAGGGAACGGGTTATGGCTACACCTTC
TRBJ2-7 . TRBV30 once CAWMGLSFPYEQYF TGTGCCTGGATGGGCCTGTCCTTCCCCTACGAGCAGTACTTC
TRBJ1-5 TRBD1 TRBV27 . CASSPWTGADQPQHF TGTGCCAGCAGCCCCTGGACAGGGGCCGATCAGCCCCAGCATTTT
TRBJ2-2 TRBD2 TRBV9 few CASSVAAAGGNTGELFF TGTGCCAGCAGCGTAGCTGCGGCGGGAGGGAACACCGGGGAGCTGTTTTTT
TRBJ2-2 . TRBV5-1 . CASSLASQGPNTGELFF TGCGCCAGCAGCTTGGCTTCGCAGGGCCCAAACACCGGGGAGCTGTTTTTT